A selection of T cell receptor beta chains follows, all from one sample in a study of T-cell memory formation after mild COVID-19. Via MiXCR, TCRdb re-called the 5' RACE reads, giving one row per CDR3 protein. Here the sample spans 250,000 to 400,000 distinct CDR3 sequences, approximately 15% being singletons. The sequencing input was PBMCs or a T cell subset sorted from them (not recorded which). These receptors all stem from a man aged 18 to 30 who had mild COVID-19 (a few samples of this study predate the infection). Cell type and time point are not known. Each CDR3 is given with its conserved first and last residue. The D gene is left open where the match is weak. The size entry is marked missing in some rows and otherwise reads once, few, many or a size class.

j_gene: TRBJ1-5
v_gene: TRBV7-9
abundance: few
d_gene: NA
CDR3nt: TGTGCCAGCAGCTTAGATCCTGGGTATAGCAATCAGCCCCAGCATTTT
CDR3aa: CASSLDPGYSNQPQHF

j_gene: TRBJ1-2
v_gene: TRBV11-2
abundance: NA
d_gene: TRBD1
CDR3nt: TGTGCCAGCAGCTTAGTAGCGGGACAGGGGGCCTATGGCTACACCTTC
CDR3aa: CASSLVAGQGAYGYTF

j_gene: TRBJ2-3
v_gene: TRBV20-1
abundance: NA
d_gene: TRBD2
CDR3nt: TGCAGTGCTAGAGGGACTAGCCGGGTAGATACGCAGTATTTT
CDR3aa: CSARGTSRVDTQYF

j_gene: TRBJ1-5
v_gene: TRBV30
abundance: NA
d_gene: TRBD1
CDR3nt: TGTGCCTGGAGTGGTATTGGACAGGATCAGCCCCAGCATTTT
CDR3aa: CAWSGIGQDQPQHF

j_gene: TRBJ1-5
v_gene: TRBV4-1
abundance: NA
d_gene: NA
CDR3nt: TGCGCCAGCAGCCAAGATCCCGGGGGCATCTCTGGGCAGCCCCAGCATTTT
CDR3aa: CASSQDPGGISGQPQHF

j_gene: TRBJ1-2
v_gene: TRBV5-1
abundance: few
d_gene: NA
CDR3nt: TGCGCCAGCAGCTTGGTTGGAGGGGTACAAGCTAACTATGGCTACACCTTC
CDR3aa: CASSLVGGVQANYGYTF

j_gene: TRBJ2-3
v_gene: TRBV6-5
abundance: NA
d_gene: NA
CDR3nt: TGTGCCAGCAGAGGTCCGGGCACAGATACGCAGTATTTT
CDR3aa: CASRGPGTDTQYF

j_gene: TRBJ2-2
v_gene: TRBV4-1
abundance: NA
d_gene: NA
CDR3nt: TGCGCCAGCAGCCAAGCCGGTCCTCCCGGGGAGCTGTTTTTT
CDR3aa: CASSQAGPPGELFF

j_gene: TRBJ1-2
v_gene: TRBV7-9
abundance: many
d_gene: NA
CDR3nt: TGTGCCAGCAGCTTAGCGGCGGGCGATGGCTACACCTTC
CDR3aa: CASSLAAGDGYTF

j_gene: TRBJ2-1
v_gene: TRBV5-1
abundance: many
d_gene: NA
CDR3nt: TGCGCCAGCAGCTTAGGCCCGGGTAACCGGGAGCAGTTCTTC
CDR3aa: CASSLGPGNREQFF

j_gene: TRBJ2-3
v_gene: TRBV24-1
abundance: NA
d_gene: NA
CDR3nt: TGTGCCACCAGTGATCCCTCGGTGGGGGCAGATACGCAGTATTTT
CDR3aa: CATSDPSVGADTQYF

j_gene: TRBJ2-1
v_gene: TRBV2
abundance: few
d_gene: TRBD2
CDR3nt: TGTGCTAGTCAGACTAGCGGGGGCTCCAATGAGCAGTTCTTC
CDR3aa: CASQTSGGSNEQFF

j_gene: TRBJ2-2
v_gene: TRBV12-3/TRBV12-4
abundance: NA
d_gene: NA
CDR3nt: TGTGCCAGCAGCTCTACAGGGTCTGGTACCGGGGAGCTGTTTTTT
CDR3aa: CASSSTGSGTGELFF

j_gene: TRBJ1-5
v_gene: TRBV12-3/TRBV12-4
abundance: NA
d_gene: NA
CDR3nt: TGTGCCAGCAGTGCCTCGGACGGGTACAATCAGCCCCAGCATTTT
CDR3aa: CASSASDGYNQPQHF

j_gene: TRBJ2-2
v_gene: TRBV15
abundance: few
d_gene: NA
CDR3nt: TGTGCCACCAGCAGAGATCTCGGGGTTACCGGGGAGCTGTTTTTT
CDR3aa: CATSRDLGVTGELFF

j_gene: TRBJ2-3
v_gene: TRBV24-1
abundance: few
d_gene: NA
CDR3nt: TGTGCCACCAGTGATTTCGACTCGGCCCGTGGAGCAGATACGCAGTATTTT
CDR3aa: CATSDFDSARGADTQYF

j_gene: TRBJ2-1
v_gene: TRBV6-2/TRBV6-3
abundance: NA
d_gene: TRBD2
CDR3nt: TGTGCCAGCAGCACAATACTAGCGGGGGGGTACAATGAGCAGTTCTTC
CDR3aa: CASSTILAGGYNEQFF

j_gene: TRBJ2-3
v_gene: TRBV7-2
abundance: NA
d_gene: TRBD2
CDR3nt: TGTGCCAGCAGCTTAGTCCCGGCTAGCGGGGGGGTCACAGATACGCAGTATTTT
CDR3aa: CASSLVPASGGVTDTQYF

j_gene: TRBJ1-1
v_gene: TRBV27
abundance: NA
d_gene: TRBD1
CDR3nt: TGTGCCAGCAACCTAGGGGGCGGCACTGAAGCTTTCTTT
CDR3aa: CASNLGGGTEAFF

j_gene: TRBJ2-1
v_gene: TRBV6-5
abundance: few
d_gene: NA
CDR3nt: TGTGCCAGCAGTTACGGGGCGCCCCCCAATGAGCAGTTCTTC
CDR3aa: CASSYGAPPNEQFF

j_gene: TRBJ2-7
v_gene: TRBV3-1
abundance: few
d_gene: TRBD1
CDR3nt: TGTGCCAGCAGCCGCCAGGGGGACGGTTCGTACGAGCAGTACTTC
CDR3aa: CASSRQGDGSYEQYF

j_gene: TRBJ2-2
v_gene: TRBV7-9
abundance: few
d_gene: TRBD1
CDR3nt: TGTGCCAGCAGCTCATTGGGGACAGTTAACACCGGGGAGCTGTTTTTT
CDR3aa: CASSSLGTVNTGELFF

j_gene: TRBJ1-1
v_gene: TRBV7-9
abundance: few
d_gene: NA
CDR3nt: TGTGCCAGCAGCCCCAACGGTAGGACTGAAGCTTTCTTT
CDR3aa: CASSPNGRTEAFF

j_gene: TRBJ2-1
v_gene: TRBV5-1
abundance: few
d_gene: NA
CDR3nt: TGCGCCAGCAGCTTTACGGTTCGGATCCCCTCGAACAATGAGCAGTTCTTC
CDR3aa: CASSFTVRIPSNNEQFF

j_gene: TRBJ1-2
v_gene: TRBV12-3/TRBV12-4
abundance: few
d_gene: TRBD1
CDR3nt: TGTGCCAGCAGGACAGGGGGCGACTATGGCTACACCTTC
CDR3aa: CASRTGGDYGYTF

j_gene: TRBJ1-1
v_gene: TRBV11-2
abundance: few
d_gene: NA
CDR3nt: TGTGCCAGCAGCTCGAACAGGGCATTCACTGAAGCTTTCTTT
CDR3aa: CASSSNRAFTEAFF

j_gene: TRBJ2-1
v_gene: TRBV7-2
abundance: few
d_gene: NA
CDR3nt: TGTGCCAGCAGCCGTACTCTAGGTCACAATGAGCAGTTCTTC
CDR3aa: CASSRTLGHNEQFF

j_gene: TRBJ2-1
v_gene: TRBV4-2
abundance: NA
d_gene: NA
CDR3nt: TGTGCCAGCAGCCAAGAGGGGGCCCCCTACAATGAGCAGTTCTTC
CDR3aa: CASSQEGAPYNEQFF

j_gene: TRBJ1-2
v_gene: TRBV4-1
abundance: few
d_gene: NA
CDR3nt: TGCGCCAGCAGCGCTCTCTCCCAGGGTTTAGGGAATGGCTACACCTTC
CDR3aa: CASSALSQGLGNGYTF

j_gene: TRBJ2-3
v_gene: TRBV6-1
abundance: few
d_gene: TRBD2
CDR3nt: TGTGCCAGCAGTGAAAAATCTAGCGGGGCAGATACGCAGTATTTT
CDR3aa: CASSEKSSGADTQYF

j_gene: TRBJ1-2
v_gene: TRBV12-3/TRBV12-4
abundance: NA
d_gene: TRBD1
CDR3nt: TGTGCCAGCAGCCCTCGACAGGGGGCCTATGGCTACACCTTC
CDR3aa: CASSPRQGAYGYTF

j_gene: TRBJ2-2
v_gene: TRBV6-6
abundance: NA
d_gene: TRBD2
CDR3nt: TGTGCCAGCAGTTACCCGCGGGGGGGGGACACCGGGGAGCTGTTTTTT
CDR3aa: CASSYPRGGDTGELFF

j_gene: TRBJ1-1
v_gene: TRBV6-2/TRBV6-3
abundance: few
d_gene: NA
CDR3nt: TGTGCCAGCAGTTACAACATTCGGGGACCAGCTTTCTTT
CDR3aa: CASSYNIRGPAFF

j_gene: TRBJ1-6
v_gene: TRBV7-2
abundance: NA
d_gene: NA
CDR3nt: TGTGCCAGCAGCCCACGACCCAATTCACCCCTCCACTTT
CDR3aa: CASSPRPNSPLHF

j_gene: TRBJ1-1
v_gene: TRBV27
abundance: NA
d_gene: NA
CDR3nt: TGTGCCAGCAGACCTAGGCGACAGACTGAAGCTTTCTTT
CDR3aa: CASRPRRQTEAFF

j_gene: TRBJ1-2
v_gene: TRBV27
abundance: few
d_gene: NA
CDR3nt: TGTGCCAGCAGTTCTAGGGGCAAAGCAGAGGGCTACACCTTC
CDR3aa: CASSSRGKAEGYTF

j_gene: TRBJ2-2
v_gene: TRBV4-1
abundance: few
d_gene: NA
CDR3nt: TGCGCCAGCAGCCCACACGACCTTCCCGGGGAGCTGTTTTTT
CDR3aa: CASSPHDLPGELFF

j_gene: TRBJ1-1
v_gene: TRBV7-7
abundance: few
d_gene: TRBD1
CDR3nt: TGTGCTAGCAGCATCCGGACAGGGGAACGAGCTTTCTTT
CDR3aa: CASSIRTGERAFF

j_gene: TRBJ2-7
v_gene: TRBV7-9
abundance: NA
d_gene: TRBD1
CDR3nt: TGTGCCAGCAGCTGGACAGGGGTACCCTACGAGCAGTACTTC
CDR3aa: CASSWTGVPYEQYF

j_gene: TRBJ2-3
v_gene: TRBV9
abundance: NA
d_gene: NA
CDR3nt: TGTGCCAGCAGCGTAAGCACTGGCGGGGGAGGACAGGCTACGCAGTATTTT
CDR3aa: CASSVSTGGGGQATQYF

j_gene: TRBJ1-3
v_gene: TRBV7-6
abundance: NA
d_gene: NA
CDR3nt: TGTGCCAGCAGCTTAGGCTTGGGTGCGGACACCATATATTTT
CDR3aa: CASSLGLGADTIYF

j_gene: TRBJ1-6
v_gene: TRBV30
abundance: few
d_gene: NA
CDR3nt: TGTGCCTGGAGTGTACCCCCCGTCACGGGGGTTGGTTCACCCCTCCACTTT
CDR3aa: CAWSVPPVTGVGSPLHF